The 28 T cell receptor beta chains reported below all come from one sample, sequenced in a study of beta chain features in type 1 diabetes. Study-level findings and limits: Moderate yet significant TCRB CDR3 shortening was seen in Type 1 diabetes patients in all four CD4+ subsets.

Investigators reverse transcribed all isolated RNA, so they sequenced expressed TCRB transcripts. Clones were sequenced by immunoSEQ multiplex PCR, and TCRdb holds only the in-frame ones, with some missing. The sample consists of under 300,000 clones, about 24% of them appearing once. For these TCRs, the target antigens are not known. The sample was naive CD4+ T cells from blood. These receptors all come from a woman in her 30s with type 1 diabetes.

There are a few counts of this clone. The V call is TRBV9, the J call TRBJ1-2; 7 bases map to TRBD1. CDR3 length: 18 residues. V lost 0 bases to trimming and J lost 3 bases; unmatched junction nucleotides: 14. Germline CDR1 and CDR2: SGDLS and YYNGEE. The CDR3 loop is CASSVAESTRGTDYGYTF. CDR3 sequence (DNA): TGTGCCAGCAGCGTAGCGGAATCGACTCGCGGGACAGACTATGGCTACACCTTC.

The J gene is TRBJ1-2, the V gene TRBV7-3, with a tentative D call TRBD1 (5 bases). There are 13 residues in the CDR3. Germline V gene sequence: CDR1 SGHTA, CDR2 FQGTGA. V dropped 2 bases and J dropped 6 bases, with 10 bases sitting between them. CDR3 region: CASSLAGIDGYTF. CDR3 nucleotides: TGTGCCAGCAGCTTAGCAGGGATAGATGGCTACACCTTC.

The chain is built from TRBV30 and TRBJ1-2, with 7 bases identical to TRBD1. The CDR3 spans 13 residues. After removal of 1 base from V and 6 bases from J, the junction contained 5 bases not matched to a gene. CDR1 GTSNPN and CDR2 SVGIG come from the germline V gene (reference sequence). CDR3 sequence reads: CAWSATGVDGYTF. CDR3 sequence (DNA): TGTGCCTGGAGTGCCACAGGGGTGGATGGCTACACCTTC.

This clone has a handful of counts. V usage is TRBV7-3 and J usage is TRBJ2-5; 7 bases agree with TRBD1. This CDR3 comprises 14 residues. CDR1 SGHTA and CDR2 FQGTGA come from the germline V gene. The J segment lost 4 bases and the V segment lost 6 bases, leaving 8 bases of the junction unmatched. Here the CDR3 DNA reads TGTGCCAGCAGTCCGGGACAGAATACAGAGACCCAGTACTTC. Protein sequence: CASSPGQNTETQYF.

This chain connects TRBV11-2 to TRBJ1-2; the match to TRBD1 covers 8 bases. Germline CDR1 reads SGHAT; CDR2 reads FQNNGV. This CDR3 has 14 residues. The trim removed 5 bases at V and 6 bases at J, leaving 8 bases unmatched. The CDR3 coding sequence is TGTGCCAGCAGCACACCAGGGGGCTACGATGGCTACACCTTC. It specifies CASSTPGGYDGYTF.

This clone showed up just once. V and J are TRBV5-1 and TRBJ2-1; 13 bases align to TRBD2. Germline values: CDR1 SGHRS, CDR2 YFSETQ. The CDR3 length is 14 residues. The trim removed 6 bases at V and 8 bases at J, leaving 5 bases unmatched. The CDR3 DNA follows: TGCGCCAGCAAACTAGCGGGAGGGCCCTATGAGCAGTTCTTC. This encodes CASKLAGGPYEQFF.

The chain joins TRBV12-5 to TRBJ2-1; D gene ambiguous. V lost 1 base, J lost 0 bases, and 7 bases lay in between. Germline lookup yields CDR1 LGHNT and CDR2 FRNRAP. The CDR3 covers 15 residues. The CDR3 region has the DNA TGTGCTAGTGGTTTGGGACTCCTCTCCTACAATGAGCAGTTCTTC. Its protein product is CASGLGLLSYNEQFF.

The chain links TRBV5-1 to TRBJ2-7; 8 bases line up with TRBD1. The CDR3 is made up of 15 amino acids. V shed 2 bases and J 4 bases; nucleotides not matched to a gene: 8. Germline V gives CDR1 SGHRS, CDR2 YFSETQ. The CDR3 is CASSLGTGQAYEQYF. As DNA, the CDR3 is TGCGCCAGCAGCTTAGGGACAGGACAAGCTTACGAGCAGTACTTC. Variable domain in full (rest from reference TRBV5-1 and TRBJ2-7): KAGVTQTPRYLIKTRGQQVTLSCSPISGHRSVSWYQQTPGQGLQFLFEYFSETQRNKGNFPGRFSGRQFSNSRSEMNVSTLELGDSALYLCASSLGTGQAYEQYFGPGTRLTVT.

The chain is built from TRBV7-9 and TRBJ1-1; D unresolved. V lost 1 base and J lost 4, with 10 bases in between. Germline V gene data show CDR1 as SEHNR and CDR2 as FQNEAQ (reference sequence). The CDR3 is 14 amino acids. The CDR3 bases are TGTGCCAGCAGCTTAGGGTTGGTCGGCACTGAAGCTTTCTTT. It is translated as CASSLGLVGTEAFF. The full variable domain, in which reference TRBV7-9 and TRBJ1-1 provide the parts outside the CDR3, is DTGVSQNPRHKITKRGQNVTFRCDPISEHNRLYWYRQTLGQGPEFLTYFQNEAQLEKSRLLSDRFSAERPKGSFSTLEIQRTEQGDSAMYLCASSLGLVGTEAFFGQGTRLTVV.

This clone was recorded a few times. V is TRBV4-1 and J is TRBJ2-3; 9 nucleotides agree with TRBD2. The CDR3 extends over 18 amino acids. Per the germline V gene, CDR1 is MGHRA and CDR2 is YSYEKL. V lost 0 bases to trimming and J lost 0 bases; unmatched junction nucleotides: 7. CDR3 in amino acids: CASSQDLGLALSTDTQYF. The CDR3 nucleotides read TGCGCCAGCAGCCAAGATCTGGGACTAGCCCTAAGCACAGATACGCAGTATTTT.

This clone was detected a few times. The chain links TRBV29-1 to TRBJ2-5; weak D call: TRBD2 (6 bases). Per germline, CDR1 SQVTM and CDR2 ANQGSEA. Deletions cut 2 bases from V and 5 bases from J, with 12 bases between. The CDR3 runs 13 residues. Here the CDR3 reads CSVEKRVGETQYF. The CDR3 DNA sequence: TGCAGCGTTGAAAAGCGGGTTGGCGAGACCCAGTACTTC.

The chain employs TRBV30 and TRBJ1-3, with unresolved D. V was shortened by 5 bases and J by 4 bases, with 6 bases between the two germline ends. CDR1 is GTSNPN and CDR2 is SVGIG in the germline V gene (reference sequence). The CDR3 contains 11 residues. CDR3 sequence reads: CAWFIGNTIYF. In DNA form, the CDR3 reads TGTGCCTGGTTTATCGGAAACACCATATATTTT.

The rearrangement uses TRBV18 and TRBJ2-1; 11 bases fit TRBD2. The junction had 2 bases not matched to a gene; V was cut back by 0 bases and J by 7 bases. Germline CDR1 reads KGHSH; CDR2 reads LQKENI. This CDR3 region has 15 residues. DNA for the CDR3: TGTGCCAGCTCACCACCGGGACTAGCGGTAAATGAGCAGTTCTTC. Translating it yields CASSPPGLAVNEQFF.

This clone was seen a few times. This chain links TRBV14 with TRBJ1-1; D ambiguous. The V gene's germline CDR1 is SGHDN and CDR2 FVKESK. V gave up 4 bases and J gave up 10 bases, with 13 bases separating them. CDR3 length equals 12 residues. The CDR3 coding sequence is TGTGCCAGCAGCCTTTCTAGGTCGACAGCTTTCTTT. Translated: CASSLSRSTAFF.

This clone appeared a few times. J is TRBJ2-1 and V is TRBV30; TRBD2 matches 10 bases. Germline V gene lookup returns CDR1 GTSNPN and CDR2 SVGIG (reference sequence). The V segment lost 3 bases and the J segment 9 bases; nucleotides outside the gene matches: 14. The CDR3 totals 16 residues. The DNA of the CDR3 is TGTGCCTGGAGGTCGGGACTAGCGTGGGATTCTTTTGAGCAGTTCTTC. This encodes CAWRSGLAWDSFEQFF.

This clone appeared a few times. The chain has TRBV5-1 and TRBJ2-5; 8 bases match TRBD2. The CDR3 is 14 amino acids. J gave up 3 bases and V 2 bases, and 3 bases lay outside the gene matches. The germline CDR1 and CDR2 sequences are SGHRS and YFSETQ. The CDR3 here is CASSFEAGEETQYF. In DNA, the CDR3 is TGCGCCAGCAGCTTCGAAGCGGGAGAAGAGACCCAGTACTTC.

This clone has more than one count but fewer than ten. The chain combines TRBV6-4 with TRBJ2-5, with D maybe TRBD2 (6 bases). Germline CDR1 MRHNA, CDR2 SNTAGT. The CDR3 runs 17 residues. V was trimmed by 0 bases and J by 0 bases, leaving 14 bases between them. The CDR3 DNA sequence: TGTGCCAGCAGTGACTCGCGGACTATATTGTACCAAGAGACCCAGTACTTC. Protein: CASSDSRTILYQETQYF.

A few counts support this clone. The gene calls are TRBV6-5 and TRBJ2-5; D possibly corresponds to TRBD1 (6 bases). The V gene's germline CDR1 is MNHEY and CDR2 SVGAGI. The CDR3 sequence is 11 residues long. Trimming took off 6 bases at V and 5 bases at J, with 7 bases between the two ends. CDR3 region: CASRRGETQYF. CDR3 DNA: TGTGCCAGCAGGAGGGGGGAGACCCAGTACTTC.

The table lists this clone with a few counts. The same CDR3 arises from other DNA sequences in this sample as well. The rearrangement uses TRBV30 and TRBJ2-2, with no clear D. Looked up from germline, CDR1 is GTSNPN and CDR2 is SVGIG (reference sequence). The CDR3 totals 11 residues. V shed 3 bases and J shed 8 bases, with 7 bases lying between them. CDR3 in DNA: TGTGCCTGGAGACATCCGGGGGAGCTGTTTTTT. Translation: CAWRHPGELFF. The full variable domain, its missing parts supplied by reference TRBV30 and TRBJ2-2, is SQTIHQWPATLVQPVGSPLSLECTVEGTSNPNLYWYRQAAGRGLQLLFYSVGIGQISSEVPQNLSASRPQDRQFILSSKKLLLSDSGFYLCAWRHPGELFFGEGSRLTVL.

The CDR3 DNA sequence: TGTGCCAGCTCACTATTAGCGGGAGGAACGGACATTCAGTACTTC. Its protein product is CASSLLAGGTDIQYF. This chain joins TRBV18 and TRBJ2-4, with 10 positions matching TRBD2. V lost 4 bases, J lost 8 bases, and 8 bases stayed unmatched. Germline CDR1 is KGHSH and CDR2 is LQKENI. The CDR3 totals 15 residues.

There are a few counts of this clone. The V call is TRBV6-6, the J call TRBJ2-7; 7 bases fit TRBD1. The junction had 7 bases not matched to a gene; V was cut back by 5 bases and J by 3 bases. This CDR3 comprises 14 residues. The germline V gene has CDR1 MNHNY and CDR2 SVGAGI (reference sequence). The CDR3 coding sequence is TGTGCCAGCAGTCCTTCGGGACAGCTCTACGAGCAGTACTTC. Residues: CASSPSGQLYEQYF.

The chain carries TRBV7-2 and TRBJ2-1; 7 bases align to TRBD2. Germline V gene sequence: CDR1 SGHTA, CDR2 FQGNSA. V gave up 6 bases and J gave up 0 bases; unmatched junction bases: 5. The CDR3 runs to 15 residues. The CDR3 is CASRLAASSYNEQFF. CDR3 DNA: TGTGCCAGCAGGCTAGCGGCCAGCTCCTACAATGAGCAGTTCTTC. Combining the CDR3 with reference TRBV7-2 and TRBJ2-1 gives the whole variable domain GAGVSQSPSNKVTEKGKDVELRCDPISGHTALYWYRQSLGQGLEFLIYFQGNSAPDKSGLPSDRFSAERTGGSVSTLTIQRTQQEDSAVYLCASRLAASSYNEQFFGPGTRLTVL.

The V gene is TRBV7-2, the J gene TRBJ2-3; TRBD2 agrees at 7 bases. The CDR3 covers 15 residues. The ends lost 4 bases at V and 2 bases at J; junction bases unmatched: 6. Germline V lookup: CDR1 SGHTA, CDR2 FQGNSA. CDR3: CASSWSGTPTDTQYF. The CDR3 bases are TGTGCCAGCAGCTGGAGCGGGACCCCCACAGATACGCAGTATTTT.

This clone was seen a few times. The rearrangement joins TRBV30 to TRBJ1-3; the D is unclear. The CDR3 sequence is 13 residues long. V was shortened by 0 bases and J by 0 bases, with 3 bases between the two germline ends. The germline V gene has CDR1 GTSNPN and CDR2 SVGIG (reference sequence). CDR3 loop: CAWSVSSGNTIYF. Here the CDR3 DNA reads TGTGCCTGGAGTGTTAGCTCTGGAAACACCATATATTTT.

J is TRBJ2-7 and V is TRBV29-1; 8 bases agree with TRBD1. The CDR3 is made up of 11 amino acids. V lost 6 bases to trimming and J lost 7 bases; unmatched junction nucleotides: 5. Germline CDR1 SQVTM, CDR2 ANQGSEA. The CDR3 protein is CSVQGAGEQYF. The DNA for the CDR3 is TGCAGCGTCCAGGGGGCAGGGGAGCAGTACTTC.

The CDR3 sequence: CASNDRQETQYF. CDR3 coding DNA: TGTGCCAGCAACGACAGGCAAGAGACCCAGTACTTC. The chain couples TRBV2 to TRBJ2-5; TRBD1 might be the D (6 bases). This CDR3 has 12 residues. Germline CDR1 SNHLY, CDR2 FYNNEI. V dropped 7 bases and J dropped 2 bases, with 8 bases sitting between them.

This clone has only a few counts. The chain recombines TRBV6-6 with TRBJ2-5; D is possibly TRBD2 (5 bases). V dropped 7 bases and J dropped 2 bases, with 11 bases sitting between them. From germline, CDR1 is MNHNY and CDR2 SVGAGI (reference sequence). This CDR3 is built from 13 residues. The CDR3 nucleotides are TGTGCCAGCATCTACCGGGGACAAGAGACCCAGTACTTC. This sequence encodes CASIYRGQETQYF.

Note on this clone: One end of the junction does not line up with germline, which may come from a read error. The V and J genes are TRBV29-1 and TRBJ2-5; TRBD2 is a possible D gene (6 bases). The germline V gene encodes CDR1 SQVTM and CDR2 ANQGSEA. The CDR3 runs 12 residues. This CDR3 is CSVEKGGEAQYF. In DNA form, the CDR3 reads TGCAGCGTTGAGAAGGGAGGAGAGGCCCAGTACTTC. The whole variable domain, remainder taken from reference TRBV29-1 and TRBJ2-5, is SAVISQKPSRDICQRGTSLTIQCQVDSQVTMMFWYRQQPGQSLTLIATANQGSEATYESGFVIDKFPISRPNLTFSTLTVSNMSPEDSSIYLCSVEKGGEAQYFGPGTRLLVL.